The rows below give T cell receptor beta chains drawn from one sample of a study of T cell changes during pregnancy in multiple sclerosis. This table comes from immunoSEQ multiplex PCR, and its TCRdb copy is limited to in-frame clones, with some not included. This sample yields approximately 70,000 clones, of which approximately 90% are seen a single time; 0.4% to 0.45% belongs to the top ten. The sample here was CD4+ T cells from peripheral blood mononuclear cells, taken before pregnancy. These receptors were collected from a female donor with multiple sclerosis, enrolled in a pregnancy study. Each CDR3 is given with its conserved first and last residue. The D gene is left open where the match is weak. Size tells how often a clone was seen (once, few, many) or the class of an expanded clone, and some rows leave it out.

TRBJ1-1 | . | TRBD1 | TRBV2 | CASRSTGPEAFF | TGTGCCAGCAGATCGACAGGGCCTGAAGCTTTCTTT
TRBJ2-3 | . | . | TRBV7-6 | CASSRRDIGTDTQYF | TGTGCCAGCAGCCGCAGGGATATAGGGACAGATACGCAGTATTTT
TRBJ2-3 | . | TRBD1 | TRBV7-9 | CASSSQGGDTQYF | TGTGCCAGCAGCTCACAGGGGGGAGATACGCAGTATTTT
TRBJ2-7 | once | TRBD1 | TRBV29-1 | CSGQGTAPYEQYF | TGCAGCGGTCAAGGGACAGCACCCTACGAGCAGTACTTC
TRBJ1-1 | . | TRBD1 | TRBV18 | CASSGQVLNTEAFF | TGTGCCAGCTCGGGACAGGTTTTGAACACTGAAGCTTTCTTT
TRBJ2-1 | . | . | TRBV7-9 | CASSLTGSGTYNEQFF | TGTGCCAGCAGCTTAACCGGTAGCGGAACCTACAATGAGCAGTTCTTC
TRBJ1-1 | once | TRBD1 | TRBV7-9 | CASSLVRGKAFF | TGTGCCAGCAGCTTAGTCAGGGGGAAGGCTTTCTTT
TRBJ2-1 | . | . | TRBV19 | CASSLQGQVEQFF | TGTGCCAGTAGCCTACAGGGTCAGGTTGAGCAGTTCTTC
TRBJ1-1 | . | . | TRBV11-3 | CASSLPGLGGTEAFF | TGTGCCAGCAGCTTACCGGGACTGGGAGGCACTGAAGCTTTCTTT
TRBJ2-2 | . | TRBD2 | TRBV7-3 | CASSPQTSGMGTGELFF | TGTGCCAGCAGCCCCCAAACTAGCGGGATGGGCACCGGGGAGCTGTTTTTT
TRBJ1-1 | . | TRBD1 | TRBV7-3 | CASSSGTGVVNTEAFF | TGTGCCAGCAGCTCCGGGACAGGGGTGGTGAACACTGAAGCTTTCTTT
TRBJ1-4 | . | . | TRBV7-9 | CASSLGTYDEKLFF | TGTGCCAGCAGCTTAGGTACCTACGATGAAAAACTGTTTTTT
TRBJ2-7 | . | . | TRBV11-2 | CASSPGTRREQYF | TGTGCCAGCAGCCCCGGGACACGACGGGAGCAGTACTTC
TRBJ1-5 | . | . | TRBV30 | CAWSTGNQPQHF | TGTGCCTGGAGCACAGGCAATCAGCCCCAGCATTTT
TRBJ2-7 | . | . | TRBV6-6 | CASTDVEGRWYEQYF | TGTGCCAGCACCGACGTAGAGGGGAGGTGGTACGAGCAGTACTTC
TRBJ2-7 | . | . | TRBV10-1 | CASSDRRVGEQYF | TGCGCCAGCAGTGACCGCCGGGTGGGCGAGCAGTACTTC
TRBJ2-1 | . | . | TRBV11-2 | CASSALAWYYNEQFF | TGTGCCAGCAGTGCACTAGCCTGGTATTACAATGAGCAGTTCTTC
TRBJ2-3 | . | TRBD2 | TRBV5-4 | CASSLRTSGRIDTQYF | TGTGCCAGCAGCCTCCGGACTAGCGGGAGAATAGATACGCAGTATTTT
TRBJ2-7 | . | TRBD1 | TRBV7-3 | CASSPKGPGTGSYEQYF | TGTGCCAGCAGCCCTAAGGGGCCCGGGACAGGGTCCTACGAGCAGTACTTC
TRBJ2-2 | . | . | TRBV7-9 | CASSLSVLTGELFF | TGTGCCAGCAGCTTATCCGTGTTGACCGGGGAGCTGTTTTTT
TRBJ1-1 | . | TRBD1 | TRBV19 | CASRQGVTEAFF | TGTGCCAGTAGACAGGGGGTCACTGAAGCTTTCTTT
TRBJ1-6 | . | . | TRBV19 | CASSIPGDNSPLHF | TGTGCCAGTAGTATTCCGGGGGATAATTCACCCCTCCACTTT
TRBJ1-2 | . | TRBD1 | TRBV7-6 | CASSPPGTDFYGYTF | TGTGCCAGCAGCCCCCCCGGGACAGACTTTTATGGCTACACCTTC